This T cell receptor (beta chain) was identified in a study of beta chain features in type 1 diabetes. The CDR3 totals 14 residues. V was clipped by 1 base and J by 5 bases; unmatched bases: 5. CDR1 and CDR2 from the germline V gene are SGHNT and YYREEE (reference sequence). The sequenced template was cDNA made from the entire isolated RNA. Data came from immunoSEQ multiplex PCR; TCRdb stores just in-frame clones and leaves some out. Of about 150,000 clones listed, about 8.5% are singletons. This chain connects TRBV5-4 to TRBJ2-5; 7 bases align to TRBD1. The sample taken for sequencing was central memory CD4+ T cells from blood. This receptor was identified in a young man in good health. CDR3 sequence reads: CASSLSRGHETQYF. The CDR3 nucleotides are TGTGCCAGCAGCTTGAGTAGGGGGCATGAGACCCAGTACTTC.